This T cell receptor (beta chain) was recorded in a study of T cells after posttransplantation cyclophosphamide. With regard to this clone: Its specificity is unknown.

Produced via immunoSEQ multiplex PCR; TCRdb's table is partial and in-frame only. This sample has some 3,900 clones, with around 80% found just once. Treatment was busulfan-fludarabine conditioning, a marrow graft, and cyclophosphamide on days +3 and +4. Study-level results: Recipient CMV seropositivity and CMV reactivation strongly tracked TRB clonality. Later post-transplant blood repertoires were often dominated by donor CD8+ memory clones. Tissue-infiltrating T cells from skin or gut overlapped little with blood T cells.

Germline assignment: CDR1 SGHRS and CDR2 YFSETQ. The CDR3 has 13 amino acids. The V end was cut by 4 bases, the J end by 3 bases, with 7 bases between. V and J are TRBV5-1 and TRBJ2-2, with a weak D call TRBD1 (5 bases). The sequenced sample was CD4+ T cells sorted from blood, obtained almost 250 days after a stem cell transplant with posttransplant cyclophosphamide. The clonotype comes from a male patient aged 30 to 39 who received an allogeneic stem cell transplant from a related donor, was CMV-positive, and had no GVHD. Some of these T cells may belong to the graft donor. The CDR3 here is CASSKTDTGELFF. The CDR3 coding sequence is TGCGCCAGCAGCAAGACAGACACCGGGGAGCTGTTTTTT.